Below, one T cell receptor beta chain is given with its context. The entry originates in a study of patients and donors after allogeneic stem cell transplantation. TCRdb re-called the RT-PCR reads with MiXCR, one entry per CDR3 protein. The sample consists of around 29,000 distinct CDR3 sequences, less than 45% of them appearing once. V shed 3 bases and J shed 2 bases, with 13 bases lying between them. This CDR3 comprises 15 residues. Germline CDR1 reads KGHSH; CDR2 reads LQKENI. The sequencing sample was made of blood, either unsorted or a sorted T cell fraction (not recorded which). This chain links TRBV18 with TRBJ1-2, with D maybe TRBD1 (5 bases). This TCR came from a human donor who was either an allogeneic HSCT recipient or a stem cell or donor lymphocyte infusion donor (not recorded which). It is not recorded whose cells these are; they may come from a transplant donor. The CDR3 sequence is CASSPPLGENYGYTF. CDR3 nucleotides: TGTGCCAGCTCACCCCCGTTAGGGGAGAACTATGGCTACACCTTC.